Each of the 8 T cell receptor beta chains below was sequenced from the same sample in a study of persistence of HIV-infected CD4 T cells. The antigens for these receptors are not known. The libraries were made with immunoSEQ version 4 in survey mode. Measured with immunoSEQ multiplex PCR; TCRdb has only the in-frame clones, and not every one. Of around 20,000 clones listed, about 80% are singletons. Stimulation used around 10 ug/mL lysate from CMV-infected fibroblasts. CD4+ T cells upregulating both CD40 ligand and CD69 were sorted as responding cells. Here the sequenced sample was CD4+ T cells sorted from PBMCs after roughly 18-hour stimulation, taken from a patient who received antiretroviral therapy. The receptor source for this set is an adult man with HIV who was CMV-seropositive.

This rearrangement joins TRBV15 to TRBJ1-5; unclear D gene. The ends were cut back, 9 bases at V and 4 bases at J, with 16 bases in the middle. The CDR3 extends over 14 amino acids. Germline V gene data show CDR1 as LNHNV and CDR2 as YYDKDF (reference sequence). The CDR3 nucleotides read TGTGCCACTAGGTCATTTGGAAGGAATCAGCCCCAGCATTTT. It encodes CATRSFGRNQPQHF.

V and J are TRBV10-3 and TRBJ1-2, with 8 nucleotides matching TRBD1. J was trimmed by 5 bases and V by 0 bases; bases with no gene match: 8. CDR1 is ENHRY, CDR2 SYGVKD, per germline. CDR3 size: 16 residues. Written as DNA, the CDR3 is TGTGCCATCAGTGAGTCAGGGGGACAGGCCTCATATGGCTACACCTTC. Translation: CAISESGGQASYGYTF.

The chain joins TRBV2 to TRBJ2-4; no clear D gene. The CDR3 is 15 residues long. Per the germline V gene, CDR1 is SNHLY and CDR2 is FYNNEI. V lost 7 bases, J lost 0 bases, and 13 bases lay in between. The DNA of the CDR3 is TGTGCCAGCAAGCCCGAATTGCTAGCCAAAAACATTCAGTACTTC. Its translation is CASKPELLAKNIQYF.

The rearrangement uses TRBV28 and TRBJ1-6; weak D call: TRBD1 (6 bases). The V end lost 7 bases, the J end lost 6 bases, and 13 bases lay between the germline ends. Germline lookup yields CDR1 MDHEN and CDR2 SYDVKM. The CDR3 contains 14 residues. The CDR3 loop is CASTPTGSNSPLHF. DNA of the CDR3: TGTGCCAGCACCCCTACAGGGAGTAATTCACCCCTCCACTTT.

V is TRBV7-8 and J is TRBJ1-5; 12 nucleotides align to TRBD1. The CDR3 has 19 amino acids. The germline gives CDR1 SGHVS, CDR2 FQNEAQ. Losses at the gene ends were 2 bases for V and 1 base for J; bases not matched to a gene: 9. The CDR3 region is CASSLYIGTGGESNQPQHF. In DNA form, the CDR3 reads TGTGCCAGCAGCTTATATATAGGGACAGGGGGCGAGAGCAATCAGCCCCAGCATTTT.

The gene calls are TRBV2 and TRBJ1-6; 9 nucleotides align to TRBD1. The junction had 3 bases not matched to a gene; V was cut back by 7 bases and J by 8 bases. The CDR3 is 13 residues long. The germline CDR1 and CDR2 sequences are SNHLY and FYNNEI. The CDR3 DNA reads TGTGCCAGCATGGGACAGGGAGATTCACCCCTCCACTTT. Its translation: CASMGQGDSPLHF.

This chain joins TRBV20-1 and TRBJ2-3; TRBD2 agrees at 13 bases. CDR1 DFQATT and CDR2 SNEGSKA come from the germline V gene (reference sequence). The V gene end was trimmed by 3 bases and the J gene end by 2 bases; junction bases not matched to a gene: 5. The CDR3 is made up of 16 amino acids. In DNA form, the CDR3 reads TGCAGTGCTAGTCCCGGACTAGCGGGGGTCACAGATACGCAGTATTTT. Amino acids: CSASPGLAGVTDTQYF.

The gene calls are TRBV19 and TRBJ1-6; possibly TRBD1 for D (5 bases). Trimming removed 3 bases at V and 8 bases at J, with 5 bases between. This CDR3 contains 12 residues. Germline lookup yields CDR1 LNHDA and CDR2 SQIVND (reference sequence). This CDR3 is CASSIRDSPLHF. The CDR3 DNA reads as TGTGCCAGTAGTATCAGGGATTCACCCCTCCACTTT. Full variable domain (rest looked up from reference TRBV19 and TRBJ1-6): DGGITQSPKYLFRKEGQNVTLSCEQNLNHDAMYWYRQDPGQGLRLIYYSQIVNDFQKGDIAEGYSVSREKKESFPLTVTSAQKNPTAFYLCASSIRDSPLHFGNGTRLTVT.